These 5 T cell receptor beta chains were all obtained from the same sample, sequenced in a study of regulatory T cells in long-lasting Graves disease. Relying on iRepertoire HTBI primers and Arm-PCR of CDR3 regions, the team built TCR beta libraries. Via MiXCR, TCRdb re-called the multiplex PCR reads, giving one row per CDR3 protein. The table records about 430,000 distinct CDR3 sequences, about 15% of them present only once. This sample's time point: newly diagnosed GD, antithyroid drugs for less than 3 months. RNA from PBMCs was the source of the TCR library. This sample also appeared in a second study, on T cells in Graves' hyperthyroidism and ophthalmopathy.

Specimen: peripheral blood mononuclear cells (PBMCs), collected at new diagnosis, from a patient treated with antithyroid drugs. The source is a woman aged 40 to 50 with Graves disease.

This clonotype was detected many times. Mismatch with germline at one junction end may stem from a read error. CDR3 residues: CASSLYEQYF. DNA for the CDR3: TGTGCCAGCAGCTTATACGAGCAGTACTTC. J is TRBJ2-7 and V is TRBV5-1; no reliable D call. CDR1 is SGHRS and CDR2 is YFSETQ in the germline V gene. This CDR3 spans 10 amino acids.

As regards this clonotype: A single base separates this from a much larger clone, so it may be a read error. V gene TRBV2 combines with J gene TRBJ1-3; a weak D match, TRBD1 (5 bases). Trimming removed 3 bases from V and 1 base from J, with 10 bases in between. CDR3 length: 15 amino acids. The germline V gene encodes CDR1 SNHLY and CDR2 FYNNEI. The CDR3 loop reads CASSDRGVSGNTIYF. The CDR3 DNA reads TGTGCCAGCAGTGACCGGGGGGTTTCTGGAAACACCATATATTTT. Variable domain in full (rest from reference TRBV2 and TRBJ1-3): EPEVTQTPSHQVTQMGQEVILRCVPISNHLYFYWYRQILGQKVEFLVSFYNNEISEKSEIFDDQFSVERPDGSNFTLKIRSTKLEDSAMYFCASSDRGVSGNTIYFGEGSWLTVV.

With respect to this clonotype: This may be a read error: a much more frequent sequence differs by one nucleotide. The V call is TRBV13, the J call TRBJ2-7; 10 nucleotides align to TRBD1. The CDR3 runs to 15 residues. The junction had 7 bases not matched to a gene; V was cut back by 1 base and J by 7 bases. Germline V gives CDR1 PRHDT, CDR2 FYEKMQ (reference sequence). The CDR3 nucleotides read TGTGCCAGCAGCTTAGCGGACAGGGGGGGCGATGAGCAGTACTTC. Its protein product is CASSLADRGGDEQYF.

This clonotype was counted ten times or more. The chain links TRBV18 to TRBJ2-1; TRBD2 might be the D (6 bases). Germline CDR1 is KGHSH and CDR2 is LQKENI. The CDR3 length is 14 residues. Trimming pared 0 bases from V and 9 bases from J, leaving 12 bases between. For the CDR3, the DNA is TGTGCCAGCTCACCACCACGGGGGATGGTTGAGCAGTTCTTC. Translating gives CASSPPRGMVEQFF.

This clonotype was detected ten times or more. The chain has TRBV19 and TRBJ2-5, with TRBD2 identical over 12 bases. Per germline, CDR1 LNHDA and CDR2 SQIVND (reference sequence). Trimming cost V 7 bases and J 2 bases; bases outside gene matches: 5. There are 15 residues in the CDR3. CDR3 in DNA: TGTGCCAGTAAGACCCTAGCGGGAGGGCAAGAGACCCAGTACTTC. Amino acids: CASKTLAGGQETQYF. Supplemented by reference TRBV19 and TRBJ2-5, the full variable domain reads DGGITQSPKYLFRKEGQNVTLSCEQNLNHDAMYWYRQDPGQGLRLIYYSQIVNDFQKGDIAEGYSVSREKKESFPLTVTSAQKNPTAFYLCASKTLAGGQETQYFGPGTRLLVL.